A selection of T cell receptor beta chains follows, all from one sample in a study of T cell changes during pregnancy in multiple sclerosis. Generated by immunoSEQ multiplex PCR, the TCRdb table keeps only in-frame clones and is missing some. The table records around 95,000 clones, around 90% of them present only once. The sequencing used peripheral blood, collected after pregnancy. These receptor sequences come from a female donor in good health, enrolled as a control in a pregnancy study. Each CDR3 is given with its conserved first and last residue. The order of the fields is V gene, D gene, J gene, clone size, CDR3 protein, CDR3 DNA. D genes are given only for firm matches. For some rows the clone size is stated as once, few or many, or as a class when expanded; others skip it.

V gene: TRBV7-9
D gene: TRBD1
J gene: TRBJ1-1
clone size: -
CDR3 protein: CASSQGDRGSNTEAFF
CDR3 DNA: TGTGCCAGCAGCCAGGGGGACAGGGGGTCGAACACTGAAGCTTTCTTT

V gene: TRBV5-1
D gene: -
J gene: TRBJ1-1
clone size: once
CDR3 protein: CASSPRTSGTEAFF
CDR3 DNA: TGCGCCAGCAGCCCAAGGACCAGCGGAACTGAAGCTTTCTTT

V gene: TRBV5-1
D gene: -
J gene: TRBJ2-1
clone size: -
CDR3 protein: CASSHRGDSTRGEQFF
CDR3 DNA: TGCGCCAGCAGCCACCGGGGCGACAGTACCAGGGGTGAGCAGTTCTTC

V gene: TRBV2
D gene: -
J gene: TRBJ1-2
clone size: -
CDR3 protein: CASRAGYGYTF
CDR3 DNA: TGTGCCAGCAGGGCAGGGTATGGCTACACCTTC

V gene: TRBV4-2
D gene: TRBD1
J gene: TRBJ2-1
clone size: -
CDR3 protein: CASSQRGDRGVYNEQFF
CDR3 DNA: TGTGCCAGCAGCCAACGGGGGGACAGGGGGGTTTACAATGAGCAGTTCTTC

V gene: TRBV14
D gene: -
J gene: TRBJ1-1
clone size: -
CDR3 protein: CASSQWAGQKNTEAFF
CDR3 DNA: TGTGCCAGCAGCCAATGGGCAGGGCAAAAGAACACTGAAGCTTTCTTT

V gene: TRBV5-1
D gene: -
J gene: TRBJ2-3
clone size: -
CDR3 protein: CASSATGVTDTQYF
CDR3 DNA: TGCGCCAGCAGCGCGACAGGCGTCACAGATACGCAGTATTTT

V gene: TRBV5-1
D gene: -
J gene: TRBJ1-1
clone size: -
CDR3 protein: CASSLTGPNTEAFF
CDR3 DNA: TGCGCCAGCAGCTTGACAGGGCCGAACACTGAAGCTTTCTTT

V gene: TRBV4-1
D gene: -
J gene: TRBJ2-4
clone size: -
CDR3 protein: CASSQYSGAKNIQYF
CDR3 DNA: TGCGCCAGCAGCCAATACTCAGGAGCCAAAAACATTCAGTACTTC

V gene: TRBV4-1
D gene: -
J gene: TRBJ2-7
clone size: -
CDR3 protein: CASSQGPPDVYEQYF
CDR3 DNA: TGCGCCAGCAGCCAAGGGCCCCCCGATGTATACGAGCAGTACTTC

V gene: TRBV7-8
D gene: -
J gene: TRBJ2-1
clone size: -
CDR3 protein: CASSFPRDLINEQFF
CDR3 DNA: TGTGCCAGCAGCTTCCCCCGGGACTTGATCAATGAGCAGTTCTTC

V gene: TRBV7-8
D gene: TRBD1
J gene: TRBJ2-7
clone size: once
CDR3 protein: CASSPHRDRANEQYF
CDR3 DNA: TGTGCCAGCAGCCCGCACCGGGACAGGGCAAACGAGCAGTACTTC

V gene: TRBV6-5
D gene: -
J gene: TRBJ2-6
clone size: -
CDR3 protein: CASSLAQNANVLTF
CDR3 DNA: TGTGCCAGCAGTTTAGCGCAGAACGCCAACGTCCTGACTTTC

V gene: TRBV6-1
D gene: -
J gene: TRBJ2-3
clone size: -
CDR3 protein: CASSEYAASDTQYF
CDR3 DNA: TGTGCCAGCAGTGAGTACGCGGCTTCAGATACGCAGTATTTT

V gene: TRBV12-5
D gene: -
J gene: TRBJ2-7
clone size: -
CDR3 protein: CASGLLVRGVNEQYF
CDR3 DNA: TGTGCTAGTGGTTTACTCGTCAGGGGGGTCAACGAGCAGTACTTC

V gene: TRBV27
D gene: -
J gene: TRBJ2-2
clone size: -
CDR3 protein: CASSYRGIVWRDHTGELFF
CDR3 DNA: TGTGCCAGCAGCTACCGGGGTATTGTCTGGCGGGACCACACCGGGGAGCTGTTTTTT

V gene: TRBV27
D gene: -
J gene: TRBJ2-7
clone size: -
CDR3 protein: CASSFGGLAFEQYF
CDR3 DNA: TGTGCCAGCAGTTTCGGGGGGCTAGCTTTCGAGCAGTACTTC

V gene: TRBV7-8
D gene: -
J gene: TRBJ1-2
clone size: -
CDR3 protein: CASSLEGAANYGYTF
CDR3 DNA: TGTGCCAGCAGCTTAGAGGGAGCGGCAAACTATGGCTACACCTTC

V gene: TRBV18
D gene: -
J gene: TRBJ1-1
clone size: once
CDR3 protein: CASSPPLLWETEAFF
CDR3 DNA: TGTGCCAGCTCACCACCTCTTTTATGGGAGACTGAAGCTTTCTTT

V gene: TRBV30
D gene: TRBD2
J gene: TRBJ2-1
clone size: -
CDR3 protein: CAFDTSGVSYNEQFF
CDR3 DNA: TGTGCCTTCGATACTAGCGGGGTTTCCTACAATGAGCAGTTCTTC

V gene: TRBV12-5
D gene: -
J gene: TRBJ2-7
clone size: few
CDR3 protein: CASGLASSQFSYEQYF
CDR3 DNA: TGTGCTAGTGGTTTGGCCTCTAGTCAGTTCTCCTACGAGCAGTACTTC

V gene: TRBV7-7
D gene: TRBD1
J gene: TRBJ2-1
clone size: -
CDR3 protein: CASSSDRGNEQFF
CDR3 DNA: TGTGCTAGCAGCTCGGACAGGGGCAATGAGCAGTTCTTC

V gene: TRBV5-8
D gene: TRBD1
J gene: TRBJ1-6
clone size: -
CDR3 protein: CASSPGQANSPLHF
CDR3 DNA: TGTGCCAGCAGTCCAGGACAGGCTAATTCACCCCTCCACTTT

V gene: TRBV10-3
D gene: -
J gene: TRBJ2-3
clone size: -
CDR3 protein: CAIRTPEVPDTQYF
CDR3 DNA: TGTGCCATCAGAACCCCGGAGGTCCCAGATACGCAGTATTTT

V gene: TRBV9
D gene: TRBD2
J gene: TRBJ2-1
clone size: -
CDR3 protein: CASSVGTSGFYNEQFF
CDR3 DNA: TGTGCCAGCAGCGTAGGAACTAGCGGGTTCTACAATGAGCAGTTCTTC

V gene: TRBV27
D gene: TRBD2
J gene: TRBJ2-7
clone size: once
CDR3 protein: CASSGGKSSYEQYF
CDR3 DNA: TGTGCCAGCAGCGGGGGGAAATCCTCCTACGAGCAGTACTTC

V gene: TRBV7-2
D gene: -
J gene: TRBJ2-7
clone size: -
CDR3 protein: CASSLRGSYEQYF
CDR3 DNA: TGTGCCAGCAGCTTGCGGGGCTCCTACGAGCAGTACTTC

V gene: TRBV10-1
D gene: TRBD2
J gene: TRBJ2-7
clone size: few
CDR3 protein: CASRKLRLAGSYEQYF
CDR3 DNA: TGCGCCAGCCGCAAGCTCAGGCTAGCGGGTTCTTACGAGCAGTACTTC

V gene: TRBV4-2
D gene: TRBD1
J gene: TRBJ2-7
clone size: -
CDR3 protein: CASSRRVGDRDRVYEQYF
CDR3 DNA: TGTGCCAGCAGCCGTCGGGTGGGGGACCGGGACAGGGTGTACGAGCAGTACTTC

V gene: TRBV7-6
D gene: -
J gene: TRBJ1-6
clone size: -
CDR3 protein: CAIKDTHNSPLHF
CDR3 DNA: TGTGCCATTAAGGACACACATAATTCACCCCTCCACTTT

V gene: TRBV5-1
D gene: TRBD2
J gene: TRBJ2-3
clone size: -
CDR3 protein: CASSSGTSGNTQYF
CDR3 DNA: TGCGCCAGCAGCTCCGGGACTAGCGGGAATACGCAGTATTTT

V gene: TRBV9
D gene: -
J gene: TRBJ1-5
clone size: -
CDR3 protein: CASSASPNQPQHF
CDR3 DNA: TGTGCCAGCAGCGCGTCCCCGAATCAGCCCCAGCATTTT

V gene: TRBV6-5
D gene: -
J gene: TRBJ2-2
clone size: -
CDR3 protein: CASSYGSGELFF
CDR3 DNA: TGTGCCAGCAGTTACGGCAGCGGGGAGCTGTTTTTT

V gene: TRBV7-9
D gene: -
J gene: TRBJ2-4
clone size: -
CDR3 protein: CASSPPRTWSIQYF
CDR3 DNA: TGTGCCAGCAGCCCACCCCGCACGTGGAGCATTCAGTACTTC

V gene: TRBV2
D gene: -
J gene: TRBJ1-2
clone size: -
CDR3 protein: CASSEGPGVDGYTF
CDR3 DNA: TGTGCCAGCAGTGAAGGTCCCGGGGTGGACGGCTACACCTTC

V gene: TRBV4-2
D gene: -
J gene: TRBJ1-2
clone size: -
CDR3 protein: CASSQDGDWGYTF
CDR3 DNA: TGTGCCAGCAGCCAAGACGGGGATTGGGGCTACACCTTC

V gene: TRBV28
D gene: -
J gene: TRBJ2-5
clone size: -
CDR3 protein: CASSQGSARTQYF
CDR3 DNA: TGTGCCAGCAGCCAGGGGTCCGCCCGGACCCAGTACTTC

V gene: TRBV6-5
D gene: -
J gene: TRBJ2-5
clone size: once
CDR3 protein: CASSRFGRETQYF
CDR3 DNA: TGTGCCAGCAGCCGATTTGGGCGAGAGACCCAGTACTTC

V gene: TRBV19
D gene: TRBD2
J gene: TRBJ2-1
clone size: -
CDR3 protein: CASTLATGGYKFF
CDR3 DNA: TGTGCCAGTACCTTAGCAACGGGAGGATATAAGTTCTTC

V gene: TRBV6-1
D gene: TRBD1
J gene: TRBJ1-1
clone size: -
CDR3 protein: CASSEGGTEAFF
CDR3 DNA: TGTGCCAGCAGTGAAGGGGGGACAGAGGCTTTCTTT

V gene: TRBV28
D gene: -
J gene: TRBJ2-6
clone size: -
CDR3 protein: CASSRTAGANVLTF
CDR3 DNA: TGTGCCAGCAGCCGGACTGCTGGGGCCAACGTCCTGACTTTC

V gene: TRBV10-3
D gene: TRBD1
J gene: TRBJ2-1
clone size: -
CDR3 protein: CATQGQETYNEQFF
CDR3 DNA: TGTGCCACCCAAGGACAGGAGACCTACAATGAGCAGTTCTTC

V gene: TRBV12-5
D gene: TRBD1
J gene: TRBJ2-6
clone size: -
CDR3 protein: CASGLVLGQGAGANVLTF
CDR3 DNA: TGTGCTAGTGGTTTGGTACTAGGACAGGGGGCCGGGGCCAACGTCCTGACTTTC

V gene: TRBV5-8
D gene: -
J gene: TRBJ2-1
clone size: -
CDR3 protein: CASPLTLLDEQFF
CDR3 DNA: TGTGCCAGCCCCCTAACCCTACTCGATGAGCAGTTCTTC

V gene: TRBV18
D gene: -
J gene: TRBJ2-3
clone size: -
CDR3 protein: CASSPVTGDTQYF
CDR3 DNA: TGTGCCAGCTCACCGGTCACCGGAGATACGCAGTATTTT